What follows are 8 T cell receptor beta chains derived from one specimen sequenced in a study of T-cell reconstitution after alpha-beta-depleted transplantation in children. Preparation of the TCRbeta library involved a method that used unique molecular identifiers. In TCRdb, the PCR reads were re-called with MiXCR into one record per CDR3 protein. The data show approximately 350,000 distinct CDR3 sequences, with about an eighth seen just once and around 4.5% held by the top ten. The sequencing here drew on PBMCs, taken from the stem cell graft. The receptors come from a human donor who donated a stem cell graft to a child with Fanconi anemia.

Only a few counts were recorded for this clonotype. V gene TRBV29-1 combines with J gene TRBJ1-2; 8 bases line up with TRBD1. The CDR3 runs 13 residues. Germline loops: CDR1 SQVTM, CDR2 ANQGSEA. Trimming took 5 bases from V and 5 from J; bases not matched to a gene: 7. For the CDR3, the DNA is TGCAGCGTTCATCGTCAGGGGGCGTATGGCTACACCTTC. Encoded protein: CSVHRQGAYGYTF.

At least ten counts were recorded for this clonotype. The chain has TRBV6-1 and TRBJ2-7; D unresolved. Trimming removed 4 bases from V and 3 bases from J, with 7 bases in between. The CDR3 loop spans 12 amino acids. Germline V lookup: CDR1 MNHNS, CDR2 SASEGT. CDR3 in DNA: TGTGCCAGCAGTGTCTCAATCTACGAGCAGTACTTC. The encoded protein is CASSVSIYEQYF.

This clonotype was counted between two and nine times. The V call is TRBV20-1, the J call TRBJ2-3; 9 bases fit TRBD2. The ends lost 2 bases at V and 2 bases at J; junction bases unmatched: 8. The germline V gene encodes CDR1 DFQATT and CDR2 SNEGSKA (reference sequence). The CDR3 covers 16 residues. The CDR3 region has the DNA TGCAGTGCTAGATCTCATAGCGGGGGAGTCACAGATACGCAGTATTTT. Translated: CSARSHSGGVTDTQYF.

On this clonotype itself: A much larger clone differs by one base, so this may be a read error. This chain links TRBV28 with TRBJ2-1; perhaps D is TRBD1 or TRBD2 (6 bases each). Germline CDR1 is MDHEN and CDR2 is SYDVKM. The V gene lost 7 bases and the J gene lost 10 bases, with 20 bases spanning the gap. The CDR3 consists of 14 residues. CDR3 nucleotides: TGTGCCAGCAAAAGCAAAGGGGGAGGTAGGGAGCAGTTCTTC. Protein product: CASKSKGGGREQFF.

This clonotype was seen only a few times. In nucleotides, the CDR3 is TGCGCCAGCAGCTTGGGTGGGACAGGGATAAATGAGCAGTTCTTC. This gives the protein CASSLGGTGINEQFF. The chain uses TRBV5-1 and TRBJ2-1; 9 bases map to TRBD1. CDR1 SGHRS and CDR2 YFSETQ come from the germline V gene. V lost 0 bases to trimming and J lost 7 bases; unmatched junction nucleotides: 5. This CDR3 is built from 15 residues.

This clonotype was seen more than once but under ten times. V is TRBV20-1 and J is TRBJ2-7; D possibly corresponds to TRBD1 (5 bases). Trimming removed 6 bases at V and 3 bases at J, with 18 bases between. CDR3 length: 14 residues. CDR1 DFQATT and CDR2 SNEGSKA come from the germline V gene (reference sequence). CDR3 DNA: TGCAGTGCAAGAAGACAGTCCCACTTCTACGAGCAGTACTTC. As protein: CSARRQSHFYEQYF.

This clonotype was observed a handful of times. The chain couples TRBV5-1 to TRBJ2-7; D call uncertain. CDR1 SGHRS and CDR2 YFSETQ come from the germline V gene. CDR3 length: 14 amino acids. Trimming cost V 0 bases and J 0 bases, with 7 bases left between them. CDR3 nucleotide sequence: TGCGCCAGCAGCTTGGAGTCCTACTCCTACGAGCAGTACTTC. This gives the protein CASSLESYSYEQYF.

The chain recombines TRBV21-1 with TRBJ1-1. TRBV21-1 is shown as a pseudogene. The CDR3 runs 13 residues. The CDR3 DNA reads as TGTGCCACCACGTTAGGTAAAGGGACTGAAGCTTTCTTT. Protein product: CATTLGKGTEAFF.